This T cell receptor (beta chain) was observed in a study of low-dose radiotherapy and immunotherapy resistance in tumors. Study-wide background: Doses of 0.5 Gy per fraction every 2 weeks, totaling 6.5 Gy, went to Cohort 1. Per fraction, Cohort 2 was given 1 Gy every two weeks, accumulating a total of 13 Gy over 26 weeks.

This CDR3 has 12 residues. V was clipped by 4 bases and J by 6 bases, with 6 bases between them. Primers targeting TRAV and TRBV primed first-strand cDNA, covering alpha and beta chains. The TCRs were subjected to amplification over approximately 20 PCR cycles employing a constant-region primer in conjunction with a V-primer adapter. TCRdb itself ran the reads through MiXCR, one entry per CDR3 protein. The data contain fewer than 90,000 distinct CDR3 sequences, approximately 20% of them singletons. Indicated time point: before trial treatment. It was nivolumab, ipilimumab, aspirin, low-dose cyclophosphamide and low-dose radiotherapy that donors received. This clonotype was seen ten or more times.

The sequences come from PBMCs, collected before treatment. This TCR was recovered from a male donor with prostate cancer. The chain links TRBV12-3 or TRBV12-4 to TRBJ2-2; D gene unclear. The CDR3 sequence: CASSSPPGELFF. DNA of the CDR3: TGTGCCAGCAGTTCGCCCCCCGGGGAGCTGTTTTTT.